This T cell receptor (beta chain) comes out of a study of T cells expressing NK-cell markers. Study details: Seven HCMV-seropositive donors and one seronegative donor made up the eight sequenced donors.

TCRdb processed the 5' RACE reads again and assigns one entry to each CDR3 protein, with no DNA. The repertoire shows 440,000 or so distinct CDR3 sequences; the top ten hold 7.3%. The clonotype was recovered from a woman between 18 and 69 years old in good health. Sequences were obtained from blood T cells: a sorted CD56 or NKG2C T cell subset, CD4+ or CD8+ T cells, or bulk PBMC T cells (not recorded which).

The CDR3 sequence: CSARDRLTGSNTGELFF. V and J are TRBV20-1 and TRBJ2-2. The CDR3 is 17 amino acids. Germline-derived CDR1 and CDR2 are DFQATT and SNEGSKA (reference sequence).